Listed below are T cell receptor beta chains from one sample, sequenced in a study of blood T cell repertoires in COVID-19. Clones were sequenced by immunoSEQ multiplex PCR, and TCRdb holds only the in-frame ones, with some missing. The repertoire holds around 56,000 clones, with about 89% as singletons. Sequencing was performed on peripheral blood. The origin of the receptors is a woman aged 55-69 years with active or convalescent COVID-19. CDR3s include the opening cysteine and the closing phenylalanine or tryptophan. The order of the fields is D gene, clone size, V gene, J gene, CDR3 DNA, CDR3 protein. D genes are given only for firm matches. Rows give clone size only sometimes, using once, few, many, or a class for an expanded clone.

TRBD2	.	TRBV5-1	TRBJ2-3	TGCGCCAGCAGACGAGCGGGGGAGACAGATACGCAGTATTTT	CASRRAGETDTQYF
TRBD2	.	TRBV25-1	TRBJ2-2	TGTGCCAGCAGTAGGAGGACTAGCCACACCGGGGAGCTGTTTTTT	CASSRRTSHTGELFF
.	once	TRBV28	TRBJ1-1	TGTGCCAGCAGTTCCATTCGGGGGAACACTGAAGCTTTCTTT	CASSSIRGNTEAFF
TRBD2	once	TRBV28	TRBJ2-5	TGTGCCAGCAGTCCGGACCTAAGGAAAAGGACTAGCGGGGCGGTGTACTTC	CASSPDLRKRTSGAVYF
TRBD1	.	TRBV9	TRBJ2-5	TGTGCCAGCAGCGGGACTGGACAGGGGCTTGAGACCCAGTACTTC	CASSGTGQGLETQYF
.	.	TRBV28	TRBJ1-2	TGTGCCAGCAGTCCCGGGTTTCGTACCAATAACTATGGCTACACCTTC	CASSPGFRTNNYGYTF
TRBD1	few	TRBV11-2	TRBJ2-6	TGTGCCAGCAGAAATTACGGGACAGGAAGCTCTGGGGCCAACGTCCTGACTTTC	CASRNYGTGSSGANVLTF
TRBD1	.	TRBV12-5	TRBJ1-2	TGTGCTAGTGGTTTAGACAGGGGGCTCGCTGGCTACACCTTC	CASGLDRGLAGYTF
TRBD1	once	TRBV5-1	TRBJ1-1	TGCGCCAGCGGACAGGTCGTCGGGAACACTGAAGCTTTCTTT	CASGQVVGNTEAFF
.	.	TRBV18	TRBJ2-7	TGTGCCAGCTCCCTGTCCGGGGGTATTTACGAGCAGTACTTC	CASSLSGGIYEQYF